Listed here are 4 T cell receptor beta chains from one sample, sequenced in a study of OX40 agonist ivuxolimab in advanced cancers. TCRdb keeps only in-frame clones here, not all; method: immunoSEQ multiplex PCR. The sample contains some 83,000 clones, roughly 93% of which appear only once. Source: CD4+ or CD8+ T cells sorted from blood, taken in a trial of the OX40 agonist ivuxolimab. Receptors originate from an adult with an advanced solid tumor such as melanoma, head and neck, liver or kidney cancer.

The chain employs TRBV4-2 and TRBJ2-7; D is unresolved. The germline V gene has CDR1 LGHNA and CDR2 YNFKEQ. The V and J ends lost 5 bases and 5 bases respectively, with 13 bases between them. The CDR3 runs to 13 residues. The CDR3 nucleotides read TGTGCCAGCAGCGGGGTCGTGGCCGACGAGCAGTACTTC. Its protein product is CASSGVVADEQYF.

The rearrangement links TRBV5-1 to TRBJ1-1; 8 bases agree with TRBD1. CDR1 is SGHRS, CDR2 YFSETQ, per germline. The length of the CDR3 is 14 residues. After removal of 4 bases from V and 4 bases from J, the junction contained 6 bases not matched to a gene. CDR3 sequence reads: CASSLTGAGTEAFF. For the CDR3, the DNA is TGCGCCAGCAGCCTGACAGGGGCGGGCACTGAAGCTTTCTTT.

The chain links TRBV21-1 to TRBJ2-7; whether TRBD1, the table's D call, matches the DNA was not checked. TRBV21-1 is listed as a pseudogene. This CDR3 spans 16 amino acids. CDR3 DNA: TGTGCCAGCAGCAAAGGGGGTCGACAGCTCCCCTACGAGCAGTACTTC. Translation gives CASSKGGRQLPYEQYF.

V gene TRBV6-1 combines with J gene TRBJ2-7; the D is unclear. Per germline, CDR1 MNHNS and CDR2 SASEGT. The CDR3 covers 15 residues. V shed 6 bases and J shed 0 bases, with 15 bases lying between them. The CDR3 spells CASSVGSASSYEQYF. CDR3 coding DNA: TGTGCCAGCAGCGTAGGCAGCGCAAGCTCCTACGAGCAGTACTTC.